The 18 T cell receptor beta chains listed next were all sequenced from one sample in a study of cytomegalovirus exposure and HLA in healthy donors. Use of 60 Vbeta and 13 Jbeta primers characterized the PCR. The data were produced by immunoSEQ multiplex PCR, yet TCRdb's version contains in-frame clones alone and is incomplete. This table has more than 150,000 clones, 75% to 90% appearing once. Sequencing used PBMCs. The receptor set was obtained from a girl between 10 and 17 years old in good health and CMV-seropositive.

The gene calls are TRBV30 and TRBJ2-3; D may be TRBD2 (6 bases). The CDR3 is 15 amino acids. Per the germline V gene, CDR1 is GTSNPN and CDR2 is SVGIG (reference sequence). The germline V and J ends were trimmed by 2 bases and 0 bases, with 12 bases remaining between them. This CDR3 is CAWSPPGLSTDTQYF. In DNA form, the CDR3 reads TGTGCCTGGAGTCCCCCAGGACTAAGCACAGATACGCAGTATTTT.

This chain joins TRBV14 and TRBJ2-7; the D gene is possibly TRBD1 (5 bases). The V and J ends lost 1 base and 2 bases respectively, with 9 bases between them. The CDR3 covers 14 residues. Germline-derived CDR1 and CDR2 are SGHDN and FVKESK. The CDR3 spells CASSQVQGTYEQYF. Here the CDR3 DNA reads TGTGCCAGCAGCCAAGTCCAGGGAACCTACGAGCAGTACTTC.

The V call is TRBV7-9, the J call TRBJ2-1; 12 positions agree with TRBD2. The CDR3 is 15 residues long. Germline V gives CDR1 SEHNR, CDR2 FQNEAQ (reference sequence). The trim removed 6 bases at V and 4 bases at J, leaving 4 bases unmatched. This CDR3 reads CASSWTSGNYNEQFF. CDR3 DNA: TGTGCCAGCAGTTGGACTAGCGGGAATTACAATGAGCAGTTCTTC.

CDR3 bases: TGTGCCAGCAGCTTAGGACCGGGATTACCCGTTGAAGCTTTCTTT. Translation gives CASSLGPGLPVEAFF. V is TRBV11-2 and J is TRBJ1-1; D not certain. Looked up from germline, CDR1 is SGHAT and CDR2 is FQNNGV. V was shortened by 1 base and J by 7 bases, with 16 bases between the two germline ends. The CDR3 extends over 15 amino acids.

The chain carries TRBV6-1 and TRBJ1-1; no firm D call. Germline V gives CDR1 MNHNS, CDR2 SASEGT. Trimming stripped 7 bases from V and 0 bases from J, with 12 bases between. The CDR3 contains 14 residues. In DNA, the CDR3 is TGTGCCAGCACTAATATTTTCATGAACACTGAAGCTTTCTTT. Its translation: CASTNIFMNTEAFF.

The chain has TRBV12-5 and TRBJ2-5, with TRBD2 matching 13 bases. Germline V gives CDR1 LGHNT, CDR2 FRNRAP. The CDR3 sequence is 16 residues long. The ends lost 2 bases at V and 6 bases at J; junction bases unmatched: 6. The CDR3 DNA follows: TGTGCTAGTGGTTTGCAGGGACTAGCGGGAACCCAGACCCAGTACTTC. Its protein is CASGLQGLAGTQTQYF. The variable domain in full, with the rest retrieved from reference TRBV12-5 and TRBJ2-5, is DARVTQTPRHKVTEMGQEVTMRCQPILGHNTVFWYRQTMMQGLELLAYFRNRAPLDDSGMPKDRFSAEMPDATLATLKIQPSEPRDSAVYFCASGLQGLAGTQTQYFGPGTRLLVL.

J is TRBJ2-1 and V is TRBV10-2; 11 bases are shared with TRBD2. Losses at the gene ends were 6 bases for V and 8 bases for J; bases not matched to a gene: 9. CDR1 is WSHSY and CDR2 is SAAADI in the germline V gene. The CDR3 runs to 15 residues. Here the CDR3 reads CASSNLAGGQDEQFF. The CDR3 DNA reads as TGCGCCAGCAGCAACCTAGCGGGAGGTCAGGATGAGCAGTTCTTC.

This chain joins TRBV5-1 and TRBJ1-5; 12 nucleotides match TRBD1. Germline values: CDR1 SGHRS, CDR2 YFSETQ. After removal of 5 bases from V and 5 bases from J, the junction contained 5 bases not matched to a gene. The CDR3 extends over 15 amino acids. The CDR3 loop is CASSSGQGAYQPQHF. Written as DNA, the CDR3 is TGCGCCAGCAGTTCGGGACAGGGGGCTTATCAGCCCCAGCATTTT.

The rearrangement uses TRBV19 and TRBJ1-1, with 11 bases matching TRBD1. This CDR3 contains 18 residues. With 4 bases clipped from V and 1 base from J, the junction kept 11 bases outside the gene matches. Germline CDR1 and CDR2: LNHDA and SQIVND (reference sequence). CDR3 loop: CASSKVDPGQGGNTEAFF. CDR3 DNA: TGTGCCAGTAGTAAAGTGGACCCGGGACAGGGGGGGAACACTGAAGCTTTCTTT.

The V call is TRBV25-1, the J call TRBJ1-6; D gene uncertain. This CDR3 contains 13 residues. V was clipped by 8 bases and J by 7 bases, with 12 bases between them. Germline loops: CDR1 MGHDK, CDR2 SYGVNS. CDR3 nucleotide sequence: TGTGCCAGCTCGGACGGAGGAAATTCACCCCTCCACTTT. Its protein is CASSDGGNSPLHF.

Only a few counts were recorded for this clone. This chain joins TRBV30 and TRBJ1-2; TRBD1 matches at 7 bases. J was trimmed by 5 bases and V by 5 bases; bases with no gene match: 14. The CDR3 sequence is 15 residues long. Germline CDR1 and CDR2: GTSNPN and SVGIG (reference sequence). The CDR3 DNA reads as TGTGCCTGGGCCGGTGACAGGGTAGGAGAATATGGCTACACCTTC. It specifies CAWAGDRVGEYGYTF.

The table lists this clone with a few counts. The CDR3 DNA is TGCAGCGTTGCAGGGGGCAGGGGGAATGAGCAGTTCTTC. This sequence encodes CSVAGGRGNEQFF. V and J are TRBV29-1 and TRBJ2-1; TRBD1 matches 8 bases. Germline-derived CDR1 and CDR2 are SQVTM and ANQGSEA. The J segment lost 7 bases and the V segment lost 4 bases, leaving 6 bases of the junction unmatched. The CDR3 has 13 residues.

This sequence joins TRBV9 and TRBJ2-1; 9 bases agree with TRBD2. Germline V CDR1 and CDR2: SGDLS, YYNGEE. J gave up 4 bases and V 4 bases, and 6 bases lay outside the gene matches. This CDR3 contains 15 residues. The CDR3 region has the DNA TGTGCCAGCAGCCCAACTAGCGGGTCTTACAATGAGCAGTTCTTC. It specifies CASSPTSGSYNEQFF.

The chain uses TRBV5-1 and TRBJ2-3; D is possibly TRBD2 (5 bases). Germline CDR1 reads SGHRS; CDR2 reads YFSETQ. This CDR3 contains 14 residues. V was pared by 3 bases and J by 1 base, with 9 bases between. CDR3 in amino acids: CASSSPAGTDTQYF. The CDR3 DNA reads TGCGCCAGCAGCTCACCAGCGGGCACAGATACGCAGTATTTT. Full variable domain (outside the CDR3, taken from reference TRBV5-1 and TRBJ2-3): KAGVTQTPRYLIKTRGQQVTLSCSPISGHRSVSWYQQTPGQGLQFLFEYFSETQRNKGNFPGRFSGRQFSNSRSEMNVSTLELGDSALYLCASSSPAGTDTQYFGPGTRLTVL.

Here the CDR3 reads CASSAQGAAGELFF. The CDR3 coding sequence is TGTGCCAGCTCTGCTCAGGGGGCCGCCGGGGAGCTGTTTTTT. This chain connects TRBV18 to TRBJ2-2; 8 positions agree with TRBD1. Germline V lookup: CDR1 KGHSH, CDR2 LQKENI. The V gene end was trimmed by 6 bases and the J gene end by 6 bases; junction bases not matched to a gene: 6. The CDR3 loop spans 14 amino acids.

This clone appeared a single time. At one boundary the junction diverges from the germline segment, which might be a read error. V and J are TRBV7-7 and TRBJ2-7; TRBD1 is a possible D gene (5 bases). This CDR3 region has 13 residues. The V gene's germline CDR1 is SSHAT and CDR2 FNYEAQ (reference sequence). The CDR3 is CASSLERQGEQYF. CDR3 DNA: TGTGCTAGCAGCTTAGAACGGCAGGGAGAGCAGTACTTC.

The chain has TRBV4-1 and TRBJ1-4, with D hard to call. The V gene lost 1 base and the J gene lost 5 bases, with 14 bases spanning the gap. This CDR3 contains 16 residues. Per the germline V gene, CDR1 is MGHRA and CDR2 is YSYEKL. In DNA, the CDR3 is TGCGCCAGCAGCCAAGGACGGAGGATGGAGAATGAAAAACTGTTTTTT. Translating it yields CASSQGRRMENEKLFF.

V gene TRBV5-1 combines with J gene TRBJ1-2; D ambiguous. V lost 4 bases, J lost 4 bases, and 17 bases lay in between. CDR1 is SGHRS, CDR2 YFSETQ, per germline. The CDR3 loop spans 15 amino acids. CDR3 sequence (DNA): TGCGCCAGCAGCCCGACACCGACCCCAACCTATGGCTACACCTTC. It specifies CASSPTPTPTYGYTF.